The sample holds a few counts of the clone carrying this T cell receptor (beta chain). What it binds is not known. These data originate in a study of identical twins. General study results and limits: Models predicted too little out-of-frame TCR alpha sharing in monozygotic twins.

Each CDR3 protein is one row after TCRdb ran MiXCR on the 5' RACE reads. The sample comprises 500,000 or so distinct CDR3 sequences, approximately 14% of which are singletons, and 0.52% rests with the top ten. The CDR3 covers 14 residues. Deletions cut 6 bases from V and 5 bases from J, with 16 bases between. These sequences were also reported in another study, on yellow fever vaccine responses in identical twins.

The receptor comes from a woman aged 18 to 35 in good health. The V and J genes are TRBV12-3 or TRBV12-4 and TRBJ2-5; no clear D. Sequencing input: CD4+ T cells sorted from blood. Here the CDR3 reads CASSLGSGRETQYF. The CDR3 nucleotides read TGTGCCAGCAGCCTGGGGTCGGGTCGGGAGACCCAGTACTTC.